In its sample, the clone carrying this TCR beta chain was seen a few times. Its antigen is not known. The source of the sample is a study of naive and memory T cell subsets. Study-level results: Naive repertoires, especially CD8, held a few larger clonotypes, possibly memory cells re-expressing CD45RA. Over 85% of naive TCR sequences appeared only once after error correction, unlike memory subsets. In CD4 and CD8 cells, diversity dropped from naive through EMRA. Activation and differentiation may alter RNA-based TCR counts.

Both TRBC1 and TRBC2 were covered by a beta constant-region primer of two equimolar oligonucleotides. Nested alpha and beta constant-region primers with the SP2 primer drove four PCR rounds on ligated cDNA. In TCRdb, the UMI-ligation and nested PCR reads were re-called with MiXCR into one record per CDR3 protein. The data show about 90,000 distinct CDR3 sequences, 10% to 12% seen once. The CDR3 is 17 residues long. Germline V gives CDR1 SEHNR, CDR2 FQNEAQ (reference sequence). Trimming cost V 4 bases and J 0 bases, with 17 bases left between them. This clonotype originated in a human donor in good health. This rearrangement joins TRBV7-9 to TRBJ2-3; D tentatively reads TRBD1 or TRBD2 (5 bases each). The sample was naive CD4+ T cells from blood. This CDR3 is CASSSRWGYHSTDTQYF. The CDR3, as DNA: TGTGCCAGCAGCTCTCGCTGGGGGTATCATAGCACAGATACGCAGTATTTT.